A single sample is the source of the 27 T cell receptor beta chains below, sequenced in a study of cytotoxic CD8 clonotypes in ibrutinib-treated CLL. Generated by immunoSEQ multiplex PCR, the TCRdb table keeps only in-frame clones and is missing some. The table has under 200,000 clones, less than 85% seen once; the top ten hold 3.5% to 5.5%. Sample: PBMCs, taken after 24 months of ibrutinib treatment. Source of these receptors: a human donor with chronic lymphocytic leukemia.

The chain links TRBV5-1 to TRBJ2-7; 8 bases match TRBD2. V lost 0 bases and J lost 2; bases outside the gene matches: 4. This CDR3 has 15 amino acids. The germline V gene encodes CDR1 SGHRS and CDR2 YFSETQ. The CDR3 region is CASSLGASGPYEQYF. The CDR3 DNA sequence: TGCGCCAGCAGCTTGGGGGCTAGCGGGCCCTACGAGCAGTACTTC.

V gene TRBV27 combines with J gene TRBJ1-1; D remains ambiguous. This CDR3 region has 14 residues. Deletions cut 3 bases from V and 1 base from J, with 9 bases between. Germline values: CDR1 MNHEY, CDR2 SMNVEV (reference sequence). CDR3 protein: CASSFGRRNTEAFF. The CDR3 DNA reads as TGTGCCAGCAGTTTTGGCAGGAGGAACACTGAAGCTTTCTTT.

The V gene is TRBV14, the J gene TRBJ2-5; D unclear. Between the trimmed V and J ends, which lost 8 bases and 0 bases, there was a span of 22 bases. Per the germline V gene, CDR1 is SGHDN and CDR2 is FVKESK. The CDR3 consists of 17 residues. In DNA form, the CDR3 reads TGTGCCAGCTCTTCAGGTGTACAAGGGTCGTACCAAGAGACCCAGTACTTC. Protein: CASSSGVQGSYQETQYF.

The V call is TRBV30, the J call TRBJ2-7, with D perhaps TRBD1 or TRBD2 (6 bases each). The V gene's germline CDR1 is GTSNPN and CDR2 SVGIG (reference sequence). The V end lost 3 bases, the J end lost 1 base, and 13 bases lay between the germline ends. The CDR3 has 14 amino acids. CDR3 amino acids: CAWRRGVPSYEQYF. The CDR3 nucleotides are TGTGCCTGGAGGAGGGGGGTCCCATCCTACGAGCAGTACTTC.

The J gene is TRBJ2-5, the V gene TRBV27; D is unclear. TRBJ2-7 explains the end of the DNA better; the J call may be wrong. There are 12 residues in the CDR3. CDR1 is MNHEY, CDR2 SMNVEV, per germline (reference sequence). The CDR3 reads CASSRSLYEQYF. The CDR3 DNA follows: TGTGCCAGCAGCCGGTCTCTCTACGAGCAGTACTTC.

The rearrangement joins TRBV5-5 to TRBJ1-5, with D maybe TRBD1 (5 bases). The V gene lost 0 bases and the J gene lost 7 bases, with 8 bases spanning the gap. CDR3 length: 13 residues. Germline lookup yields CDR1 SGHKS and CDR2 YYEKEE (reference sequence). CDR3 sequence (DNA): TGTGCCAGCAGCTTGGTCAGGGAACAGCCCCAGCATTTT. Translating gives CASSLVREQPQHF.

The rearrangement links TRBV5-8 to TRBJ2-6; 7 bases agree with TRBD1. This CDR3 comprises 14 residues. Germline loops: CDR1 SGHTS, CDR2 YDEGEE. With V trimmed by 6 bases and J by 2 bases, 2 bases remained unmatched. CDR3 residues: CASNRGTGANVLTF. The CDR3 nucleotides are TGTGCCAGCAACAGGGGTACTGGGGCCAACGTCCTGACTTTC.

The chain is built from TRBV7-3 and TRBJ1-1; D unresolved. The CDR3 is 14 amino acids. Trimming took 5 bases from V and 4 from J, leaving 14 bases between them. Germline V CDR1 and CDR2: SGHTA, FQGTGA. CDR3 sequence reads: CASSPSWGITEAFF. The CDR3 region has the DNA TGTGCCAGCAGCCCCTCGTGGGGAATCACTGAAGCTTTCTTT.

The chain recombines TRBV18 with TRBJ2-3; the D gene is possibly TRBD2 (6 bases). CDR3 length equals 16 residues. V lost 2 bases and J lost 5, with 17 bases in between. Germline lookup yields CDR1 KGHSH and CDR2 LQKENI. The CDR3 DNA sequence: TGTGCCAGCTCACCAATCCCAGCGGAAGCGGGAGATACGCAGTATTTT. Amino acid sequence: CASSPIPAEAGDTQYF.

The chain links TRBV6-6 to TRBJ1-3, with 8 bases that match TRBD1. Germline loops: CDR1 MNHNY, CDR2 SVGAGI (reference sequence). There are 16 residues in the CDR3. V gave up 7 bases and J gave up 2 bases; unmatched junction bases: 10. CDR3 sequence: CASTDGQGLAGNTIYF. The CDR3 nucleotides read TGTGCCAGCACCGACGGACAGGGTCTGGCTGGAAACACCATATATTTT.

The V call is TRBV9, the J call TRBJ1-3; D not resolved. V was trimmed by 0 bases and J by 2 bases, leaving 9 bases between them. The CDR3 runs to 15 residues. The germline V gene encodes CDR1 SGDLS and CDR2 YYNGEE. CDR3 sequence reads: CASSVDGRPGNTIYF. The DNA for the CDR3 is TGTGCCAGCAGCGTAGATGGCAGACCTGGAAACACCATATATTTT.

The V gene is TRBV13, the J gene TRBJ2-7, with 15 bases fitting TRBD2. Trimming removed 5 bases from V and 4 bases from J; junction bases left unmatched: 9. CDR3 length: 17 amino acids. The germline V gene has CDR1 PRHDT and CDR2 FYEKMQ (reference sequence). The CDR3 here is CASSPSRTSGGGYEQYF. As DNA, the CDR3 is TGTGCCAGCAGCCCCTCCCGGACTAGCGGGGGGGGGTACGAGCAGTACTTC.

The genes are TRBV27 and TRBJ1-4; 7 positions match TRBD1. CDR1 and CDR2 (germline): MNHEY, SMNVEV (reference sequence). V lost 2 bases and J lost 1; bases outside the gene matches: 7. The CDR3 has 17 residues. CDR3 DNA: TGTGCCAGCAGTTTAATCGGCAGGGGGAGAACTAATGAAAAACTGTTTTTT. It codes for CASSLIGRGRTNEKLFF.

The chain links TRBV9 to TRBJ2-1, with D perhaps assigned TRBD1 or TRBD2 (5 bases each). Germline V gene lookup returns CDR1 SGDLS and CDR2 YYNGEE. Trimming took off 3 bases at V and 0 bases at J, with 10 bases between the two ends. CDR3 size: 15 residues. CDR3 sequence (DNA): TGTGCCAGCAGCGCTACAGGAGGCTCCTACAATGAGCAGTTCTTC. As protein: CASSATGGSYNEQFF.

The chain links TRBV11-2 to TRBJ2-3, with 10 nucleotides matching TRBD2. In germline, CDR1 is SGHAT, CDR2 FQNNGV. The CDR3 contains 14 residues. With V trimmed by 5 bases and J by 4 bases, 3 bases remained unmatched. The CDR3 DNA reads as TGTGCCAGCAGCCCTAGCGGGAGCCCAGATACGCAGTATTTT. Encoded protein: CASSPSGSPDTQYF. Supplemented by reference TRBV11-2 and TRBJ2-3, the full variable domain reads EAGVAQSPRYKIIEKRQSVAFWCNPISGHATLYWYQQILGQGPKLLIQFQNNGVVDDSQLPKDRFSAERLKGVDSTLKIQPAKLEDSAVYLCASSPSGSPDTQYFGPGTRLTVL.

The chain carries TRBV30 and TRBJ1-1; tentatively, D is TRBD1 (5 bases). With 4 bases removed from V and 0 bases from J, the gap between germline ends came to 12 bases. The CDR3 covers 14 residues. Germline V gives CDR1 GTSNPN, CDR2 SVGIG (reference sequence). As DNA, the CDR3 is TGTGCCTGGACCTCCGGGACGGTGAACACTGAAGCTTTCTTT. Translating gives CAWTSGTVNTEAFF.

This chain connects TRBV27 to TRBJ2-1; 10 bases agree with TRBD2. Germline CDR1 and CDR2: MNHEY and SMNVEV (reference sequence). The CDR3 has 18 amino acids. J was trimmed by 4 bases and V by 7 bases; bases with no gene match: 16. The CDR3 region is CASKPFELAGNEYNEQFF. Here the CDR3 DNA reads TGTGCCAGCAAGCCCTTCGAACTAGCGGGGAATGAGTACAATGAGCAGTTCTTC.

There are a few counts of this clone. The CDR3 here is CASSTEVLVQHF. The CDR3 DNA is TGTGCCAGCAGCACCGAGGTCCTGGTCCAGCATTTT. This chain links TRBV7-9 with TRBJ1-5, with unresolved D. V was clipped by 5 bases and J by 12 bases, with 14 bases between them. CDR1 and CDR2 (germline): SEHNR, FQNEAQ (reference sequence). This CDR3 comprises 12 residues. The entire variable domain, with the rest obtained from reference TRBV7-9 and TRBJ1-5, is as follows: DTGVSQNPRHKITKRGQNVTFRCDPISEHNRLYWYRQTLGQGPEFLTYFQNEAQLEKSRLLSDRFSAERPKGSFSTLEIQRTEQGDSAMYLCASSTEVLVQHFGDGTRLSIL.

The chain recombines TRBV7-2 with TRBJ1-1; 9 bases map to TRBD1. V was pared by 3 bases and J by 2 bases, with 4 bases of the junction left unmatched. There are 15 residues in the CDR3. Germline V CDR1 and CDR2: SGHTA, FQGNSA. The CDR3 spells CASSLGQGPNTEAFF. DNA of the CDR3: TGTGCCAGCAGCTTGGGACAGGGTCCAAACACTGAAGCTTTCTTT.

The genes are TRBV21-1 and TRBJ1-1. TRBV21-1 corresponds to a pseudogene. The CDR3 is 14 residues long. CDR3 amino acids: CASRSKHPNTEAFF. CDR3 in DNA: TGTGCCAGCAGAAGCAAACACCCGAACACTGAAGCTTTCTTT.

The rearrangement uses TRBV30 and TRBJ1-1, with a possible D match to TRBD1 (5 bases). Trimming pared 0 bases from V and 5 bases from J, leaving 16 bases between. The germline V gene encodes CDR1 GTSNPN and CDR2 SVGIG (reference sequence). This CDR3 region has 15 residues. CDR3 nucleotides: TGTGCCTGGAGTGTACAACAGGCCCGGGGGACTGAAGCTTTCTTT. Translation gives CAWSVQQARGTEAFF. The variable domain in full, completed from reference TRBV30 and TRBJ1-1, reads SQTIHQWPATLVQPVGSPLSLECTVEGTSNPNLYWYRQAAGRGLQLLFYSVGIGQISSEVPQNLSASRPQDRQFILSSKKLLLSDSGFYLCAWSVQQARGTEAFFGQGTRLTVV.

The genes are TRBV11-2 and TRBJ2-3; 7 nucleotides line up with TRBD2. V was clipped by 6 bases and J by 4 bases; unmatched bases: 10. The CDR3 consists of 15 residues. Germline V CDR1 and CDR2: SGHAT, FQNNGV. The DNA of the CDR3 is TGTGCCAGCAGGTTAAGCGGGAATGGGGCAGATACGCAGTATTTT. This codes for CASRLSGNGADTQYF.

The chain couples TRBV18 to TRBJ2-7; TRBD1 matches at 8 bases. The germline gives CDR1 KGHSH, CDR2 LQKENI. V lost 8 bases to trimming and J lost 5 bases; unmatched junction nucleotides: 8. This CDR3 has 13 residues. The CDR3 DNA is TGTGCCAGCGGACAGGGTGACATCCACGAGCAGTACTTC. Translated: CASGQGDIHEQYF.

This chain links TRBV9 with TRBJ2-7; perhaps D is TRBD1 or TRBD2 (6 bases each). This CDR3 has 15 residues. Germline loops: CDR1 SGDLS, CDR2 YYNGEE. V lost 3 bases, J lost 3 bases, and 16 bases lay in between. The CDR3 nucleotides are TGTGCCAGCAGCGCAGAGGGGGGTTCCGTCTACGAGCAGTACTTC. It codes for CASSAEGGSVYEQYF.

This chain connects TRBV7-2 to TRBJ2-2; 11 bases are a match to TRBD1. The trim removed 8 bases at V and 4 bases at J, leaving 3 bases unmatched. Germline assignment: CDR1 SGHTA and CDR2 FQGNSA. This CDR3 region has 14 residues. The CDR3 region is CASRTGGITGELFF. The DNA for the CDR3 is TGTGCCAGCCGGACAGGGGGCATCACCGGGGAGCTGTTTTTT. Filled out from reference TRBV7-2 and TRBJ2-2, the complete variable domain reads GAGVSQSPSNKVTEKGKDVELRCDPISGHTALYWYRQSLGQGLEFLIYFQGNSAPDKSGLPSDRFSAERTGGSVSTLTIQRTQQEDSAVYLCASRTGGITGELFFGEGSRLTVL.

The rearrangement links TRBV7-3 to TRBJ2-7; TRBD2 is a possible D gene (6 bases). V was pared by 5 bases and J by 6 bases, with 17 bases between. Germline V gene sequence: CDR1 SGHTA, CDR2 FQGTGA. The CDR3 length is 14 residues. CDR3 residues: CASSPSGVAGEQYF. DNA for the CDR3: TGTGCCAGCAGCCCGTCGGGGGTAGCAGGCGAGCAGTACTTC.

The CDR3 DNA reads TGTGCCAGCAGTTTATCCTTTGGGAGCGACAGCTATGGCTACACCTTC. This gives the protein CASSLSFGSDSYGYTF. The chain recombines TRBV27 with TRBJ1-2; a weak D match, TRBD1 (5 bases). CDR3 size: 16 residues. Trimming left V 0 bases short and J 4 bases short, with 15 bases between. CDR1 is MNHEY, CDR2 SMNVEV, per germline (reference sequence).